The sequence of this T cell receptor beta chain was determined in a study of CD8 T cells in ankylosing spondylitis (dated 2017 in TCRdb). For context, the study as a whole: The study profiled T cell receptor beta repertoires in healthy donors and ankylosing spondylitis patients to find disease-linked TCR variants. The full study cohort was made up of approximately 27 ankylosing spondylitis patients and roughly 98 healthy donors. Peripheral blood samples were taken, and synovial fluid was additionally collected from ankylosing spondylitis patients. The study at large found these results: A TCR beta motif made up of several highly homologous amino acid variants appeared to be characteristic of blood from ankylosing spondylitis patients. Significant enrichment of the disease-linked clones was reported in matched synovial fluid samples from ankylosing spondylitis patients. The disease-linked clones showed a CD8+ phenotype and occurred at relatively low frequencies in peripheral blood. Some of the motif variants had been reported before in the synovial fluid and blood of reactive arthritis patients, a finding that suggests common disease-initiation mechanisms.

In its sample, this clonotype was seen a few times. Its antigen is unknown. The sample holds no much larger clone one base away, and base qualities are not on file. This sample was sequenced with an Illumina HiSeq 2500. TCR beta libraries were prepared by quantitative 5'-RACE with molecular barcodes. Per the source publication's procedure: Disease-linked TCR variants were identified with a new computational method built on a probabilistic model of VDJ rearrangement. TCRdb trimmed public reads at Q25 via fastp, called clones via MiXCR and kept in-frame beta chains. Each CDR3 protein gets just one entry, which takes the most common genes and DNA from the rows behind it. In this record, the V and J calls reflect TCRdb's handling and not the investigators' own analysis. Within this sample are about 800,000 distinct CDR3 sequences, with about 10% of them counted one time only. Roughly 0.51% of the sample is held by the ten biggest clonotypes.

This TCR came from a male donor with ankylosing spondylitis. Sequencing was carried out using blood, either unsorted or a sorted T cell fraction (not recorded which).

The CDR3 corresponds to CASRHQGFEQFF. The DNA is TGTGCCAGCAGACACCAGGGTTTTGAGCAGTTCTTC. The rearranged segments are TRBV6-2 or TRBV6-3 and TRBJ2-1; the D gene is perhaps TRBD1, on 5 matching bases. V is cut by 6 bases and J by 9 bases, and the space between the germline ends is 12 bases. The germline V gene gives CDR1 as MNHEY and CDR2 as SVGEGT. The CDR3 runs 12 amino acids, cysteine and phenylalanine included. Only CDR3 DNA is held: 36 bases, read in frame from base 1.